The text below deals with one T cell receptor (beta chain). Its antigen remains unidentified. This entry belongs to a study of radiation and T cells in renal cell carcinoma. Study observations and caveats: Top tumor clonotypes rose in blood 2 weeks post-radiation, then contracted.

TCRdb keeps only in-frame clones here, not all; method: immunoSEQ multiplex PCR. The sample records around 130,000 clones, around nine tenths being singletons. Time point: blood 2 weeks post-SBRT. Treatment specified: 15 Gy SBRT to primary tumor, nephrectomy 4 weeks later. Germline values: CDR1 PRHDT, CDR2 FYEKMQ (reference sequence). V lost 2 bases to trimming and J lost 1 base, with 11 bases between them. The CDR3 totals 16 residues. V and J are TRBV13 and TRBJ2-2; TRBD2 is a possible D gene (7 bases). Here the sequenced sample was blood, taken from a patient whose treatment included radiotherapy and nephrectomy. The sequence derives from a woman in her 70s with renal cell carcinoma. The CDR3 sequence: CASSLPGGQNTGELFF. CDR3 nucleotides: TGTGCCAGCAGCTTACCCGGGGGGCAGAACACCGGGGAGCTGTTTTTT. Full variable domain (remainder filled in from reference TRBV13 and TRBJ2-2): AAGVIQSPRHLIKEKRETATLKCYPIPRHDTVYWYQQGPGQDPQFLISFYEKMQSDKGSIPDRFSAQQFSDYHSELNMSSLELGDSALYFCASSLPGGQNTGELFFGEGSRLTVL.